This T cell receptor (beta chain) was sequenced during a study of regulatory T cells in long-lasting Graves disease. General observations from the study: Persistent patients shared thousands of public clonotypes among themselves. Newly diagnosed patients shared fewer, at about a thousand. Newly diagnosed disease favored TRBV20-1 and TRBJ2-1 over persistent disease. Less diverse TCR repertoires were seen in persistent Graves' patients than in newly diagnosed ones.

The sample's time point: newly diagnosed GD, antithyroid drugs for less than 3 months. Researchers made the TCR library from RNA that was extracted from PBMCs. Researchers made TCR beta libraries by using iRepertoire HTBI primers and running Arm-PCR on CDR3 regions. TCRdb reprocessed the multiplex PCR reads with MiXCR, giving one entry per CDR3 protein. The data hold hundreds of thousands of distinct CDR3 sequences, with 15% to 20% observed a single time. Germline-derived CDR1 and CDR2 are KGHDR and SFDVKD. The CDR3 is 16 amino acids. J lost 5 bases, V lost 3 bases, and 7 bases had no gene match. Regarding this clonotype: No antigen is known for it.

The same sample was also used in a study of T cells in Graves' hyperthyroidism and ophthalmopathy. Turning to that study: During a first-round RT-PCR of the TCR CDR3, the HTBI primer set was used.

The TCR sequence derives from a young woman with Graves disease. This chain connects TRBV24-1 to TRBJ2-2; TRBD1 matches at 8 bases. Sequencing used peripheral blood mononuclear cells (PBMCs), obtained at new diagnosis, from a patient treated with antithyroid drugs. The CDR3 coding sequence is TGTGCCACCAGTGATGACAGGGGCATTGGGACCGGGGAGCTGTTTTTT. Translating gives CATSDDRGIGTGELFF.